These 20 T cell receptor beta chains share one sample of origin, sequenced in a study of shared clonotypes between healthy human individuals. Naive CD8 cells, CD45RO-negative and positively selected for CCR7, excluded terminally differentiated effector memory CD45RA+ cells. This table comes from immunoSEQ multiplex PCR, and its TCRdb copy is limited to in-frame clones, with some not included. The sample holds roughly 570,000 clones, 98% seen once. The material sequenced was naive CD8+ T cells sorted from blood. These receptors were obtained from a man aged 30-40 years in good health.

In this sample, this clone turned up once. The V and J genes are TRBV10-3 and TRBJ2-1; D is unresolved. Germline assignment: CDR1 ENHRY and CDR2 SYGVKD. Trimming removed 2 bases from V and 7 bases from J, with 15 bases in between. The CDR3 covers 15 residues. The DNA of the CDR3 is TGTGCCATCAGTGAGAGGGTCCCCGAGGAAAATGAGCAGTTCTTC. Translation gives CAISERVPEENEQFF.

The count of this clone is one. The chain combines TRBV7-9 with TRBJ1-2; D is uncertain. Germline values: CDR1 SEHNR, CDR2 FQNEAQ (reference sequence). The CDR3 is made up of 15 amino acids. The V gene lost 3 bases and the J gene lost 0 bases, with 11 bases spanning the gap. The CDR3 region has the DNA TGTGCCAGCAGCTTTAGTATCAGAGCTAACTATGGCTACACCTTC. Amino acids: CASSFSIRANYGYTF.

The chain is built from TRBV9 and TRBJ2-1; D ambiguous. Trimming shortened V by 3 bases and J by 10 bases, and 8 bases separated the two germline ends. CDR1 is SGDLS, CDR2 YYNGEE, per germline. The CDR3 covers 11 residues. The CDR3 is CASSGAREQFF. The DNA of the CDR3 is TGTGCCAGCAGCGGAGCTAGGGAGCAGTTCTTC.

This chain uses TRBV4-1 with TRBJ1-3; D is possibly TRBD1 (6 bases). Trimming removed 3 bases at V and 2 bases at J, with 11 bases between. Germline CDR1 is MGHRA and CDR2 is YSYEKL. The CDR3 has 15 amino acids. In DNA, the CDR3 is TGCGCCAGCAGCCATCGGGGGGGCACTGGAAACACCATATATTTT. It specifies CASSHRGGTGNTIYF.

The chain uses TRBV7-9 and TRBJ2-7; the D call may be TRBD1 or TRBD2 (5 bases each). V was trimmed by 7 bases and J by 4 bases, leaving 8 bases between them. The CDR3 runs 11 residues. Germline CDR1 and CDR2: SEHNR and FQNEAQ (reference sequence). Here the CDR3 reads CASIGGYEQYF. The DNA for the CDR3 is TGTGCCAGCATTGGGGGATACGAGCAGTACTTC.

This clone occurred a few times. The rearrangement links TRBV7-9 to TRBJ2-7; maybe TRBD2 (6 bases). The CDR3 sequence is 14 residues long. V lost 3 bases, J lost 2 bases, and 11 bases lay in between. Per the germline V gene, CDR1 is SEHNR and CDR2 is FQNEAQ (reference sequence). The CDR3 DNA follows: TGTGCCAGCAGCTTGGCCGGGACTCCCTACGAGCAGTACTTC. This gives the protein CASSLAGTPYEQYF.

The CDR3 is CASSSPGQGRNTGELFF. In nucleotides, the CDR3 is TGTGCCAGCAGCTCCCCCGGGCAGGGACGGAACACCGGGGAGCTGTTTTTT. The chain couples TRBV7-6 to TRBJ2-2; tentatively, D is TRBD1 or TRBD2 (5 bases each). Germline V gene lookup returns CDR1 SGHVS and CDR2 FNYEAQ. This CDR3 has 17 residues. V dropped 4 bases and J dropped 1 base, with 16 bases sitting between them.

The CDR3 is CASSLRGALSSGNTIYF. DNA of the CDR3: TGTGCCAGCAGCCTCAGGGGCGCGTTGAGCTCTGGAAACACCATATATTTT. This chain joins TRBV11-2 and TRBJ1-3, with D maybe TRBD1 (6 bases). The germline V gene encodes CDR1 SGHAT and CDR2 FQNNGV. V lost 5 bases and J lost 0, with 17 bases in between. The CDR3 runs 17 residues.

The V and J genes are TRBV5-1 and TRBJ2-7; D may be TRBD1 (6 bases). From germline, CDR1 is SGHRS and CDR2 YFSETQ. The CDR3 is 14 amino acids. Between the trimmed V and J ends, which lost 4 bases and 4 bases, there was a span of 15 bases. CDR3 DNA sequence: TGCGCCAGCAGCCTCGACAGGATAGCATACGAGCAGTACTTC. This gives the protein CASSLDRIAYEQYF.

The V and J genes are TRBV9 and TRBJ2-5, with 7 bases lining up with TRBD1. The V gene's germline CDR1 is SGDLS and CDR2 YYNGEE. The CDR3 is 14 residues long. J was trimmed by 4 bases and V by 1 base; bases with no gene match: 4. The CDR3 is CASSVTGAIETQYF. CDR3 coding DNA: TGTGCCAGCAGCGTAACAGGGGCGATAGAGACCCAGTACTTC.

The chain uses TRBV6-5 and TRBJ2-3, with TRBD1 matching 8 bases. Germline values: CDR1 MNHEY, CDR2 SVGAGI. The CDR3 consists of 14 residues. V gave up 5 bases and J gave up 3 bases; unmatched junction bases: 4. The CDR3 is CASSTGQVTDTQYF. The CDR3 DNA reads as TGTGCCAGCAGTACGGGACAGGTTACAGATACGCAGTATTTT.

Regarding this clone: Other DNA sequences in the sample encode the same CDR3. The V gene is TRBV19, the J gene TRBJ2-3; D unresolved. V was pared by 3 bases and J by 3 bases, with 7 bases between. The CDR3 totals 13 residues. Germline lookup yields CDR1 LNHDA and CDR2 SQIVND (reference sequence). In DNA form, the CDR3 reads TGTGCCAGTAGTATCGTTCGGACAGATACGCAGTATTTT. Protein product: CASSIVRTDTQYF. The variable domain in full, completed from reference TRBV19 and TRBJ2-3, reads DGGITQSPKYLFRKEGQNVTLSCEQNLNHDAMYWYRQDPGQGLRLIYYSQIVNDFQKGDIAEGYSVSREKKESFPLTVTSAQKNPTAFYLCASSIVRTDTQYFGPGTRLTVL.

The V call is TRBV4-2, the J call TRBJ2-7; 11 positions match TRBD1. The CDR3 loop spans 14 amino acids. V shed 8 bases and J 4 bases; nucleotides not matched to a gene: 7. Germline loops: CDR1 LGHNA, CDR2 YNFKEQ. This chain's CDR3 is CASGIGTGGYEQYF. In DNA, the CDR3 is TGTGCCAGCGGTATTGGGACAGGGGGATACGAGCAGTACTTC.

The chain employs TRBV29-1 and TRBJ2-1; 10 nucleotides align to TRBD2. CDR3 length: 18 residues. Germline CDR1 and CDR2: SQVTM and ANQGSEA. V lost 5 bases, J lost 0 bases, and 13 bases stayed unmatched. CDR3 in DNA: TGCAGCGTTTGGGGCCATCTAGCGGGAGATCTCTCCTACAATGAGCAGTTCTTC. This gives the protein CSVWGHLAGDLSYNEQFF.

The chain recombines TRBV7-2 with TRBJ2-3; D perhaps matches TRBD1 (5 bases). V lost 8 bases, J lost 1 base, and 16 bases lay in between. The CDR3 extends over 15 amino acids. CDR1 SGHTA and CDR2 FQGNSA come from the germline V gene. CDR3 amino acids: CASQRGSSRTDTQYF. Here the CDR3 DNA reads TGTGCCAGCCAAAGGGGCTCTTCCCGCACAGATACGCAGTATTTT.

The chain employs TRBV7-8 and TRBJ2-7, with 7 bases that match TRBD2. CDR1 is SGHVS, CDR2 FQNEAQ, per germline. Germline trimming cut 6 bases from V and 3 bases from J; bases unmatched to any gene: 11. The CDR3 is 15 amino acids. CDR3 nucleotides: TGTGCCAGCAGTTTGGGCACTAGCGCTTTCTACGAGCAGTACTTC. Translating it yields CASSLGTSAFYEQYF.

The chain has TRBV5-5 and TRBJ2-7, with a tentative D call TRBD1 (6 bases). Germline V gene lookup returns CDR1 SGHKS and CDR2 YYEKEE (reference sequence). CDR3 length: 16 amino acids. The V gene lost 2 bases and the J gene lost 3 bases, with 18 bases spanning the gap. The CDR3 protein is CASSFPLQGRVYEQYF. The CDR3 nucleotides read TGTGCCAGCAGCTTTCCCCTCCAGGGGCGAGTCTACGAGCAGTACTTC.

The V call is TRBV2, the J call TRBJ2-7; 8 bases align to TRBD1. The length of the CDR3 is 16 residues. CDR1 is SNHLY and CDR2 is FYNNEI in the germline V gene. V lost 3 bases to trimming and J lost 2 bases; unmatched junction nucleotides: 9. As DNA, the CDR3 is TGTGCCAGCAGTGAGGTCCGGACAGGGAATCCCTACGAGCAGTACTTC. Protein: CASSEVRTGNPYEQYF.

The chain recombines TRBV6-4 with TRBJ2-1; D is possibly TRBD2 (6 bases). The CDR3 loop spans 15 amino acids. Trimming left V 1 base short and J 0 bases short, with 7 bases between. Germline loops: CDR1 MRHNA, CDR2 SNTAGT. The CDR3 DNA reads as TGTGCCAGCAGTGACTACGGGAGCTCCTACAATGAGCAGTTCTTC. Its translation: CASSDYGSSYNEQFF.

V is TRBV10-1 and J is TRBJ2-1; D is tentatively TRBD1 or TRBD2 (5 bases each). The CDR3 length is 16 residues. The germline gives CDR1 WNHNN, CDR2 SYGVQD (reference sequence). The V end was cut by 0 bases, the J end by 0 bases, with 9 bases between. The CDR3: CASSESKGSSYNEQFF. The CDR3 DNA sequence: TGCGCCAGCAGTGAGTCAAAGGGGAGCTCCTACAATGAGCAGTTCTTC.